The clone carrying this T cell receptor beta chain was detected only a few times. The entry originates in a study of blood T cell repertoires in COVID-19. The CDR3 covers 14 residues. V was pared by 4 bases and J by 6 bases, with 13 bases between. Germline-derived CDR1 and CDR2 are SGHAT and FQNNGV. The protocol was immunoSEQ multiplex PCR, while the TCRdb copy is restricted to in-frame clones and leaves out a portion. The table includes some 90,000 clones, 72% detected once. The chain joins TRBV11-2 to TRBJ2-1, with D perhaps matching TRBD1 (6 bases). Source material: peripheral blood. The receptor was isolated from a woman aged 60-70 years in a cohort sampled during active or convalescent COVID-19. The CDR3 is CASSSGQFTNEQFF. The CDR3 DNA sequence: TGTGCCAGCAGCTCCGGACAGTTTACCAATGAGCAGTTCTTC.